This T cell receptor beta chain stems from a study of PD-1 blockade in mismatch repair-deficient tumors. Measured with immunoSEQ multiplex PCR; TCRdb has only the in-frame clones, and not every one. The sample gives around 120,000 clones, 86% of which show up once; approximately 13% is in the top ten. Trimming pared 4 bases from V and 1 base from J, leaving 16 bases between. The CDR3 consists of 15 residues. Germline V CDR1 and CDR2: SQVTM, ANQGSEA. This sequence was found in an adult with mismatch repair-deficient cancer. This sample comprised peripheral blood, obtained 44 weeks after starting pembrolizumab. This rearrangement joins TRBV29-1 to TRBJ2-5, with D perhaps TRBD1 (6 bases). CDR3 region: CSVARGAVSQETQYF. The CDR3 DNA reads as TGCAGCGTTGCCAGGGGAGCGGTATCCCAAGAGACCCAGTACTTC.